This TCR beta chain emerged from a study of identical twins. Study-wide points: The authors drew conclusions from cross-sectional statistical analysis rather than following the same donors. Invariant MAIT and iNKT cells may have partly biased zero-insertion analyses.

TCRdb processed the 5' RACE reads anew with MiXCR; each CDR3 protein has one entry. The sample consists of 510,000 or so distinct CDR3 sequences, 15% of them appearing once. V was trimmed by 8 bases and J by 8 bases, leaving 22 bases between them. CDR3 size: 15 residues. Germline V gene lookup returns CDR1 SEHNR and CDR2 FQNEAQ (reference sequence). In its sample, this clonotype was seen many times. The antigen is not known. These data also featured in a second study, about yellow fever vaccine responses in identical twins.

This chain joins TRBV7-9 and TRBJ2-1, with D possibly being TRBD2 (6 bases). Sequences were obtained from CD4+ T cells sorted from blood. The clonotype originates from a woman aged 18-29 years in good health. This CDR3 is CASPQRGGADYEQFF. The CDR3 bases are TGTGCCAGCCCTCAACGTGGCGGGGCCGATTATGAGCAGTTCTTC.